The following is a T cell receptor (beta chain) sequence with its context. Its specificity is not known. This sample was taken from a study of a mutant IDH1 vaccine in newly diagnosed glioma. In the study overall: Treated patients were roughly 62% male, approximately 38% female, mean age around 40 years. Study outcomes and limitations: There were vaccine-induced immune responses in roughly 93% of the patients.

Profiling relied on immunoSEQ multiplex PCR, and the TCRdb table lists in-frame clones only, not all of them. The data contain tens of thousands of clones, approximately 80% of them singletons. Sample time point: baseline, week 1 (first vaccination visit). The treatment: pre-vaccination baseline after standard-of-care therapy. V was shortened by 0 bases and J by 15 bases, with 15 bases between the two germline ends. CDR1 and CDR2 from the germline V gene are SEHNR and FQNEAQ (reference sequence). The CDR3 totals 13 residues. This clonotype was obtained from a man between 25 and 39 years old with glioma. The sequenced sample was PBMCs, obtained from a glioma patient treated with radiotherapy, temozolomide or both. This chain joins TRBV7-9 and TRBJ2-1; D is unresolved. CDR3 coding DNA: TGTGCCAGCAGCTTAGCCCCCCTATATATCCCGTTCTTC. Translating gives CASSLAPLYIPFF.